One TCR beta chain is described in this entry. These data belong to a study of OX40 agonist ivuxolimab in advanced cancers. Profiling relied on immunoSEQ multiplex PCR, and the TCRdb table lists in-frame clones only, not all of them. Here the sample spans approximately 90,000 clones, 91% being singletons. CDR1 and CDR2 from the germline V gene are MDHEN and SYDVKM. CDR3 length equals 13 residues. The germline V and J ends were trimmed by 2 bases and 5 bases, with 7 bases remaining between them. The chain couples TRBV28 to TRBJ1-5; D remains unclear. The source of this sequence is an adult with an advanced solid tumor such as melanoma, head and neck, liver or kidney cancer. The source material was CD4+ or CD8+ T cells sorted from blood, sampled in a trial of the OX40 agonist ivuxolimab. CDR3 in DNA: TGTGCCAGCAGTTTACTAGGGTATCAGCCCCAGCATTTT. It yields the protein CASSLLGYQPQHF.